This is a list of T cell receptor beta chains from one sample in a study of blood T cell repertoires in COVID-19. Assay: immunoSEQ multiplex PCR; the TCRdb copy retains only in-frame clones and omits some. There are tens of thousands of clones in the sample; 74% occur only once, and about 28% lies in the top ten. Sequences were obtained from peripheral blood. These receptors were obtained from an elderly woman with acute or convalescent COVID-19. The CDR3 runs from the conserved cysteine through the conserved F or W. D genes are given only for firm matches. Expanded clones get a size class; other rows say once, few or many, or leave the size out.

clone size,V gene,J gene,D gene,CDR3 DNA,CDR3 protein
NA,TRBV30,TRBJ1-5,NA,TGTGCCTGGAGTTCTCCGGGACAAACCGCTTCCGGCAATCAGCCCCAGCATTTT,CAWSSPGQTASGNQPQHF
NA,TRBV6-1,TRBJ1-6,NA,TGTGCCAGCAGCCGGGCCGGGCAGGGTTCACCCCTCCACTTT,CASSRAGQGSPLHF
few,TRBV5-1,TRBJ2-7,NA,TGCGCCAGCAGCTTGGGAGGTCCCCCGAGAGGGTCCTACGAGCAGTACTTC,CASSLGGPPRGSYEQYF
NA,TRBV7-8,TRBJ1-5,NA,TGTGCCAGCAGCTTGGGGCAGTTCCAGCCCCAGCATTTT,CASSLGQFQPQHF
NA,TRBV4-1,TRBJ2-3,TRBD2,TGCGCCAGCAGACGCCAAGCGGGGAGCACAGATACGCAGTATTTT,CASRRQAGSTDTQYF
NA,TRBV2,TRBJ2-7,NA,TGTGCCAGCAGTGAAACCGGGGGCGAGCAGTACTTC,CASSETGGEQYF
few,TRBV19,TRBJ1-5,NA,TGTGCCAGTTCCACCCTAGGACAGCCCCAGCATTTT,CASSTLGQPQHF
NA,TRBV7-9,TRBJ1-5,TRBD1,TGTGCCAGCAGCTTAGGGGGCAGGGGGCGAGGCAATCAGCCCCAGCATTTT,CASSLGGRGRGNQPQHF
once,TRBV7-3,TRBJ1-2,TRBD1,TGTGCCAGCAGCTTAACGACAGGGATCGGCTACACCTTC,CASSLTTGIGYTF
NA,TRBV12-3/TRBV12-4,TRBJ2-5,NA,TGTGCCAGCAGTGCCGAGGTGGGGGCGGCCCAGTACTTC,CASSAEVGAAQYF
NA,TRBV7-7,TRBJ2-1,TRBD2,TGTGCTAGCAGTCGTGACGGGGCTAGCGGGAGCAATGAGCAGTTCTTC,CASSRDGASGSNEQFF
NA,TRBV4-2,TRBJ2-1,NA,TGTGCCAGCAGCCCGGGGACAAGCAATGAGCAGTTCTTC,CASSPGTSNEQFF
NA,TRBV4-1,TRBJ2-5,TRBD2,TGCGCCAGCAGCCAAGATAGGGAGGTAGCGGGAGAGGAGACCCAGTACTTC,CASSQDREVAGEETQYF
NA,TRBV5-1,TRBJ2-3,TRBD1,TGCGCCAGCAGCTTGGCGGGGACAGCTAGCACAGATACGCAGTATTTT,CASSLAGTASTDTQYF
NA,TRBV7-2,TRBJ2-5,TRBD1,TGTGCCAGCAGCTACGGACAGGGGGGGGAGACCCAGTACTTC,CASSYGQGGETQYF
once,TRBV11-2,TRBJ1-5,NA,TGTGCCAGCAGCTTAGACAGGGAATCTTTCGCCCAGCATTTT,CASSLDRESFAQHF
NA,TRBV18,TRBJ2-7,NA,TGTGCCAGCTCACCACTTCCAGGTGAGACCTACGAGCAGTACTTC,CASSPLPGETYEQYF
NA,TRBV28,TRBJ1-1,NA,TGTGCCGTATACAGGGATACTGAAGCTTTCTTT,CAVYRDTEAFF
NA,TRBV7-6,TRBJ2-3,TRBD2,TGTGCCAGCAGCTCGTTAGCGGGAATCACAGATACGCAGTATTTT,CASSSLAGITDTQYF
NA,TRBV28,TRBJ1-5,TRBD1,TGTGCCAGCAGTTCGTTCGCCAGGACAGGGGATGGTAGCAATCAGCCCCAGCATTTT,CASSSFARTGDGSNQPQHF
once,TRBV9,TRBJ1-6,NA,TGTGCCAGCGGGGCAGGGCAGAATTCACCCCTCCACTTT,CASGAGQNSPLHF